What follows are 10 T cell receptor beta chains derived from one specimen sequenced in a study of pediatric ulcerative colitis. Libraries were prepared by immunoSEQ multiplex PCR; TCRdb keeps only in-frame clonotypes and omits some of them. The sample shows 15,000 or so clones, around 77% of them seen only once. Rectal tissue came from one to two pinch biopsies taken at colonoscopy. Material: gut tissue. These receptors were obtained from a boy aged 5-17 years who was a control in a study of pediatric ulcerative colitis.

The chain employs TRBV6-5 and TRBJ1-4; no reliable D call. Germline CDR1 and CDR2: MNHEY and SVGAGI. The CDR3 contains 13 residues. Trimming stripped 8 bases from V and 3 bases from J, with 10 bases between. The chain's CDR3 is CASATSPNEKLFF. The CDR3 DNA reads TGTGCCAGCGCCACCTCGCCTAATGAAAAACTGTTTTTT.

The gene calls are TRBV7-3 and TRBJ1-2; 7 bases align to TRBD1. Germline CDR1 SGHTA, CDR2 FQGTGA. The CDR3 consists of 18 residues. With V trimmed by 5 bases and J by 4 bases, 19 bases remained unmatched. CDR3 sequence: CASSTTDRMGPRSYGYTF. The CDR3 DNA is TGTGCCAGCAGCACTACGGACAGGATGGGACCTAGGTCCTATGGCTACACCTTC.

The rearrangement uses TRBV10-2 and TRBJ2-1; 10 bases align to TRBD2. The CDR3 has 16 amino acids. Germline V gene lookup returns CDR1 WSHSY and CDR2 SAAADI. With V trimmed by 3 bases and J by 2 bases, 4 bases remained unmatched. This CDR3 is CASSDRLAGAYNEQFF. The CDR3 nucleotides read TGCGCCAGCAGTGATCGCCTAGCGGGAGCCTACAATGAGCAGTTCTTC.

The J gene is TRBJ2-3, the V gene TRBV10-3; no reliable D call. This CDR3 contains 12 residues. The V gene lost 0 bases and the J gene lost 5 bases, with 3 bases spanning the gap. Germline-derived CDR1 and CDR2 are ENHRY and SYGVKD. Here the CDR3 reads CAISESLDTQYF. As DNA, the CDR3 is TGTGCCATCAGTGAGTCGTTAGATACGCAGTATTTT.

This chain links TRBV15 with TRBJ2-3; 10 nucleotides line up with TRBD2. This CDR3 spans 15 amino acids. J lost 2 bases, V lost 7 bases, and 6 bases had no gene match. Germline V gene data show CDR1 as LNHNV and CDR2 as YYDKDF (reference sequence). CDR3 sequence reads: CATTSGSWDTDTQYF. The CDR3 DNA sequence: TGTGCCACCACTAGCGGGAGTTGGGACACAGATACGCAGTATTTT.

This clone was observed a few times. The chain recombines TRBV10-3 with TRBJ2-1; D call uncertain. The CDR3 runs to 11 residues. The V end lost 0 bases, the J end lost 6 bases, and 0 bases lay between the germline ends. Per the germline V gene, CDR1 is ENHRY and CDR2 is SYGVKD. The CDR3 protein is CAISESNEQFF. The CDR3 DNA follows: TGTGCCATCAGTGAGTCCAATGAGCAGTTCTTC.

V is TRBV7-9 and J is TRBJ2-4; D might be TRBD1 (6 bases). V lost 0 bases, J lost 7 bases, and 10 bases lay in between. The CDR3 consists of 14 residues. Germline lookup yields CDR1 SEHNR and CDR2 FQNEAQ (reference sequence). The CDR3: CASSLAGAGNIQYF. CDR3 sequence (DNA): TGTGCCAGCAGCTTAGCGGGGGCAGGGAACATTCAGTACTTC.

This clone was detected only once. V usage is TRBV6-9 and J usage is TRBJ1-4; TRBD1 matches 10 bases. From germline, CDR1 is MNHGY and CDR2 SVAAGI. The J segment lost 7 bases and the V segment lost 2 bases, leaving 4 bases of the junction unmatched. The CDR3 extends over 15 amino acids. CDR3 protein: CASSYPTGGFEKLFF. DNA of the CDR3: TGTGCCAGCAGTTATCCGACAGGGGGCTTTGAAAAACTGTTTTTT.

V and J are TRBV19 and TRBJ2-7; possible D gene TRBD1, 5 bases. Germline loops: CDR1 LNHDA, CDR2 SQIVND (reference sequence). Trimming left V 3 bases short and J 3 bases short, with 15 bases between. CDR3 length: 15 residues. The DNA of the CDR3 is TGTGCCAGTAGTATTAGCCAGGGTGGTTACTACGAGCAGTACTTC. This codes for CASSISQGGYYEQYF.

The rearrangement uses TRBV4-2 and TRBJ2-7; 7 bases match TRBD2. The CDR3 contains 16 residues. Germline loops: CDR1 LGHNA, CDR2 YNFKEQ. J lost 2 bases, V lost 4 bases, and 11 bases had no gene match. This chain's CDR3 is CASSRGEASGAYEQYF. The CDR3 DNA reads TGTGCCAGCAGCCGAGGAGAGGCTAGCGGTGCCTACGAGCAGTACTTC.